This T cell receptor beta chain was obtained from a study of PD-1 blockade in mismatch repair-deficient tumors. The CDR3 contains 18 residues. J was trimmed by 2 bases and V by 0 bases; bases with no gene match: 10. Per germline, CDR1 SGHRS and CDR2 YFSETQ. Measured with immunoSEQ multiplex PCR; TCRdb has only the in-frame clones, and not every one. The repertoire holds 40,000 or so clones, with approximately 80% as singletons. V usage is TRBV5-1 and J usage is TRBJ2-4; the match to TRBD2 covers 8 bases. The input for sequencing was PBMCs, taken about 40 weeks after starting pembrolizumab. The clonotype originates from an adult with mismatch repair-deficient cancer. The DNA for the CDR3 is TGCGCCAGCAGCTTGGGTACTAGCGGAGCCGGTACCAAAAACATTCAGTACTTC. Residues: CASSLGTSGAGTKNIQYF.